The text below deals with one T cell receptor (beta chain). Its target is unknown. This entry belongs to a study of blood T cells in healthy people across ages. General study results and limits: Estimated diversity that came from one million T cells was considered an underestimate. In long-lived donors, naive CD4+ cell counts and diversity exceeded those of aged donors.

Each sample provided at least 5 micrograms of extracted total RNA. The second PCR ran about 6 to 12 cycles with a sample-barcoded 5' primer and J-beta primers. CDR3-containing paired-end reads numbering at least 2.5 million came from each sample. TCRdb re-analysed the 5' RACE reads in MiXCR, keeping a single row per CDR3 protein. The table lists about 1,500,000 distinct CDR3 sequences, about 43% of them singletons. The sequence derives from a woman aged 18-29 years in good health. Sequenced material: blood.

CDR3 coding DNA: TGTGCCAGCAGTTCGGGCAGGATTGAGCAGTTCTTC. Translation gives CASSSGRIEQFF. V usage is TRBV12-3 or TRBV12-4 and J usage is TRBJ2-1; D remains ambiguous. V was trimmed by 4 bases and J by 9 bases, leaving 10 bases between them. CDR3 size: 12 residues.